Here is one TCR beta chain with its context. TCRdb re-called the RACE reads through MiXCR, storing one row per CDR3 protein. The sample consists of around 120,000 distinct CDR3 sequences, about 13% of them appearing once. Time point described: patch test 1, 2 weeks after DPC sensitization. Regarding treatment: therapeutic diphenylcyclopropenone sensitization with weekly scalp DPC. The data were obtained in a study of human T cells and chemical hapten exposure. Losses at the gene ends were 2 bases for V and 7 bases for J; bases not matched to a gene: 9. The CDR3 has 16 amino acids. From germline, CDR1 is MNHNS and CDR2 SASEGT.

The chain is built from TRBV6-1 and TRBJ1-4; 8 bases match TRBD1. The input for sequencing was whole blood, taken in connection with sensitization to the hapten diphenylcyclopropenone (DPC). The clonotype originates from a man younger than 30 with alopecia areata. Some clones in this sample may be carry-over from other donors' samples. The DNA of the CDR3 is TGTGCCAGCAGTGAAACGATAGACAGGGGCGGTGAAAAACTGTTTTTT. Translating gives CASSETIDRGGEKLFF.